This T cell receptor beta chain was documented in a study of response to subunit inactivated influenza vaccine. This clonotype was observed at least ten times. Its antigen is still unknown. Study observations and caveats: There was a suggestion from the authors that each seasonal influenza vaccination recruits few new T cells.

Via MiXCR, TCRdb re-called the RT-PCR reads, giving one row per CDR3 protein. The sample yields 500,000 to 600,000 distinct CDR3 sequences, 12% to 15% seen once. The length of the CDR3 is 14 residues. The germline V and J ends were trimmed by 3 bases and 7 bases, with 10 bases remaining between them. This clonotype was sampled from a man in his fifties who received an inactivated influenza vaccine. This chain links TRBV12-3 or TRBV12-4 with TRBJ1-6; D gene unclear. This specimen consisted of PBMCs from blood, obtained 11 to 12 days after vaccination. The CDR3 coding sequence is TGTGCCAGCAGTTTCGGTAGGACGAATTCACCCCTCCACTTT. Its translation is CASSFGRTNSPLHF.